This T cell receptor (beta chain) is from a study of control samples from healthy donors and cancer patients (dated by TCRdb to 2018 to 2020). In its sample, this clone was seen once. What antigen it recognizes has not been identified. Base qualities are not provided; no much larger clone lies one nucleotide away. CDR1 and CDR2 are read off the germline V gene as ENHRY and SYGVKD. The CDR3 contains 14 residues, cysteine and phenylalanine counted. Only the CDR3 part of the read is kept: 42 bases, read in frame from the first base. V and J lose 3 bases and 1 base, and a span of 7 bases separates them. The method was the immunoSEQ multiplex PCR assay. Held by TCRdb, this immuneACCESS table contains in-frame sequences only and omits some clones. Under half of the omission traces to an unresolved V gene where checked; the cause of the rest is unknown. Here the sample has 100,000 to 150,000 clones; 75% to 95% occur a single time. Of the sample, around 7.9% is held by the ten largest clones.

The sample taken for sequencing was blood. The chain is assembled from TRBV10-3 and TRBJ1-3; no D gene is confidently identified. The receptor's source is a man between 18 and 29 years old in good health. The DNA reads as follows: TGTGCCATCAGTGATCCGGATTCTGGAAACACCATATATTTT. The encoded protein is CAISDPDSGNTIYF.